A selection of T cell receptor beta chains follows, all from one sample in a study of blood T cell repertoires in COVID-19. The table came from immunoSEQ multiplex PCR; TCRdb's copy has only in-frame clones and leaves some out. The repertoire includes hundreds of thousands of clones, around 88% of them detected once, and roughly 12% sits in the top ten. The specimen was peripheral blood. These receptor sequences come from a woman between 45 and 60 years old with COVID-19, enrolled during active disease. The CDR3 runs from the conserved cysteine through the conserved F or W. The order of the fields is V gene, clone size, J gene, D gene, CDR3 DNA, CDR3 protein. A D gene is named only where the DNA matches it firmly. For some rows the clone size is stated as once, few or many, or as a class when expanded; others skip it.

v_call: TRBV30
clone_size: .
j_call: TRBJ2-3
d_call: .
cdr3_nt: TGTGCCTGGAGTGATGTGAGGGGGGATACGCAGTATTTT
cdr3_aa: CAWSDVRGDTQYF

v_call: TRBV30
clone_size: .
j_call: TRBJ1-1
d_call: .
cdr3_nt: TGTGCCTGGAGTCTCTGGGGCCACACTGAAGCTTTCTTT
cdr3_aa: CAWSLWGHTEAFF

v_call: TRBV7-8
clone_size: .
j_call: TRBJ1-2
d_call: .
cdr3_nt: TGTGCCAGCAGCTTAAGCCAGGGGAGTTATGGCTACACCTTC
cdr3_aa: CASSLSQGSYGYTF

v_call: TRBV7-8
clone_size: .
j_call: TRBJ1-5
d_call: .
cdr3_nt: TGTGCCAGCAGCTTACACCGCGCTGGCAGGGGAGTTCAGCCCCAGCATTTT
cdr3_aa: CASSLHRAGRGVQPQHF

v_call: TRBV6-5
clone_size: .
j_call: TRBJ1-1
d_call: .
cdr3_nt: TGTGCCAGCAGAAAGAACAACAGGGTCGGCACTGAAGCTTTCTTT
cdr3_aa: CASRKNNRVGTEAFF

v_call: TRBV6-5
clone_size: .
j_call: TRBJ1-2
d_call: .
cdr3_nt: TGTGCCAGCAGTTACACCCCAGGGTCTCAGGGCTACACCTTC
cdr3_aa: CASSYTPGSQGYTF

v_call: TRBV6-6
clone_size: .
j_call: TRBJ1-2
d_call: .
cdr3_nt: TGTGCCAGCAGTTACGTTTGGGGGGGAAACTATGGCTACACCTTC
cdr3_aa: CASSYVWGGNYGYTF

v_call: TRBV30
clone_size: .
j_call: TRBJ2-3
d_call: .
cdr3_nt: TGTGCCTGGGCAAAGGGGGGGGGCACAGATACGCAGTATTTT
cdr3_aa: CAWAKGGGTDTQYF

v_call: TRBV11-3
clone_size: .
j_call: TRBJ2-7
d_call: TRBD1
cdr3_nt: TGTGCCAGCAGCGGGGACAGGTACGAGCAGTACTTC
cdr3_aa: CASSGDRYEQYF

v_call: TRBV27
clone_size: once
j_call: TRBJ1-2
d_call: TRBD1
cdr3_nt: TGTGCCAGCAGTTTTCACGACAGGGATAACTATGGCTACACCTTC
cdr3_aa: CASSFHDRDNYGYTF

v_call: TRBV5-1
clone_size: .
j_call: TRBJ2-5
d_call: TRBD1
cdr3_nt: TGCGCCAGCAGCTTGGCGACAGGGGCGAGTGGAGAGACCCAGTACTTC
cdr3_aa: CASSLATGASGETQYF

v_call: TRBV2
clone_size: .
j_call: TRBJ1-4
d_call: TRBD1
cdr3_nt: TGTGCCAGCTCAGGGGGCCTTAATGAAAAACTGTTTTTT
cdr3_aa: CASSGGLNEKLFF

v_call: TRBV27
clone_size: .
j_call: TRBJ2-6
d_call: .
cdr3_nt: TGTGCCAGCACCAAAGGAACAGTCTCTGGGGCCAACGTCCTGACTTTC
cdr3_aa: CASTKGTVSGANVLTF

v_call: TRBV7-6
clone_size: .
j_call: TRBJ2-7
d_call: .
cdr3_nt: TGTGCCAGCAGCCCGGACAGTTACTACGAGCAGTACTTC
cdr3_aa: CASSPDSYYEQYF

v_call: TRBV2
clone_size: .
j_call: TRBJ1-1
d_call: .
cdr3_nt: TGTGCCAGCAGTGAAGCGTCTGCGGCTTTCTTT
cdr3_aa: CASSEASAAFF

v_call: TRBV4-1
clone_size: .
j_call: TRBJ2-1
d_call: TRBD2
cdr3_nt: TGCGCCAGCAGCCAACCAGGGGCTAGCGGGACGGGGAATGAGCAGTTCTTC
cdr3_aa: CASSQPGASGTGNEQFF

v_call: TRBV5-5
clone_size: .
j_call: TRBJ2-1
d_call: .
cdr3_nt: TGTGCCAGCAGCCCTCGACAGGGAGGCTACAATGAGCAGTTCTTC
cdr3_aa: CASSPRQGGYNEQFF

v_call: TRBV24-1
clone_size: .
j_call: TRBJ1-2
d_call: TRBD1
cdr3_nt: TGTGCCACCGGGGGACAGGGCTATGGCTACACCTTC
cdr3_aa: CATGGQGYGYTF

v_call: TRBV19
clone_size: .
j_call: TRBJ1-1
d_call: .
cdr3_nt: TGTGCCAGTAGTCCCCGGGTGAACACTGAAGCTTTCTTT
cdr3_aa: CASSPRVNTEAFF

v_call: TRBV3-1/TRBV3-2
clone_size: .
j_call: TRBJ2-3
d_call: TRBD1
cdr3_nt: TGTGCCAGCAGCCTTTTCCTAGGGACAGGGGGAGATACGCAGTATTTT
cdr3_aa: CASSLFLGTGGDTQYF

v_call: TRBV28
clone_size: .
j_call: TRBJ2-7
d_call: .
cdr3_nt: TGTGCCAGCAGTGCCCCCACAGGGACCCACGAGCAGTACTTC
cdr3_aa: CASSAPTGTHEQYF

v_call: TRBV7-3
clone_size: .
j_call: TRBJ1-2
d_call: .
cdr3_nt: TGTGCCAGCTGGGGGGGGATGGGCTATGGCTACACCTTC
cdr3_aa: CASWGGMGYGYTF

v_call: TRBV6-1
clone_size: once
j_call: TRBJ2-7
d_call: .
cdr3_nt: TGTGCCAGCAGTGAAAGGAGGCAGTCCTACGAGCAGTACTTC
cdr3_aa: CASSERRQSYEQYF

v_call: TRBV19
clone_size: .
j_call: TRBJ1-1
d_call: .
cdr3_nt: TGTGCCAGTAGTCTACGGGGAGGTGTGAACACTGAAGCTTTCTTT
cdr3_aa: CASSLRGGVNTEAFF

v_call: TRBV5-1
clone_size: .
j_call: TRBJ1-2
d_call: .
cdr3_nt: TGCGCCAGCAGCCCCAGCAGGCGCGATGGCTACACCTTC
cdr3_aa: CASSPSRRDGYTF

v_call: TRBV12-3/TRBV12-4
clone_size: once
j_call: TRBJ2-1
d_call: .
cdr3_nt: TGTGCCAGCAGTTTATTATTACTGGATGAGCAGTTCTTC
cdr3_aa: CASSLLLLDEQFF

v_call: TRBV30
clone_size: .
j_call: TRBJ1-1
d_call: TRBD1
cdr3_nt: TGTGCCTGGACAGGGGGCAGTGAAATTTGGGCTGAAGCTTTCTTT
cdr3_aa: CAWTGGSEIWAEAFF

v_call: TRBV7-8
clone_size: .
j_call: TRBJ2-2
d_call: .
cdr3_nt: TGTGCCAGCAGCCCACCGGTCGGGGCCGGGGAGCTGTTTTTT
cdr3_aa: CASSPPVGAGELFF

v_call: TRBV27
clone_size: once
j_call: TRBJ1-1
d_call: TRBD1
cdr3_nt: TGTGCCAGCAGCTTTGTTGGGAACAGGGGGGCAACGGAAGCTTTCTTT
cdr3_aa: CASSFVGNRGATEAFF

v_call: TRBV6-6
clone_size: .
j_call: TRBJ1-5
d_call: .
cdr3_nt: TGTGCCAGCAGTAATCAGATACAGGTGCTTCAATCCCAGCATTTT
cdr3_aa: CASSNQIQVLQSQHF

v_call: TRBV3-1/TRBV3-2
clone_size: once
j_call: TRBJ2-7
d_call: .
cdr3_nt: TGTGCCACCTCCTCAGGGGCCGGGCACTACGAGCAGTACTTC
cdr3_aa: CATSSGAGHYEQYF

v_call: TRBV3-1/TRBV3-2
clone_size: .
j_call: TRBJ1-3
d_call: .
cdr3_nt: TGTGCCAGCAGCCAAGATACCCAGGTCAGCGGAAACACCATATATTTT
cdr3_aa: CASSQDTQVSGNTIYF

v_call: TRBV21-1
clone_size: .
j_call: TRBJ2-2
d_call: .
cdr3_nt: TGTGCCAGCAGCAAAGGGGCCAGACTAGCGGGGCGTAGTGAGCTCGGGGAGCTGTTTTTT
cdr3_aa: CASSKGARLAGRSELGELFF

v_call: TRBV6-1
clone_size: .
j_call: TRBJ1-2
d_call: .
cdr3_nt: TGTGCCAGCAGTGAACCAGGGACTTTCTATGGCTACACCTTC
cdr3_aa: CASSEPGTFYGYTF

v_call: TRBV29-1
clone_size: .
j_call: TRBJ2-7
d_call: .
cdr3_nt: TGCAGCGTCTCGGCAGGCTCCTACGAGCAGTACTTC
cdr3_aa: CSVSAGSYEQYF

v_call: TRBV2
clone_size: .
j_call: TRBJ2-3
d_call: TRBD2
cdr3_nt: TGTGCCAGCAGACGAAGTGGAGGTGGGGGGGTTGGGAATACGCAGTATTTT
cdr3_aa: CASRRSGGGGVGNTQYF

v_call: TRBV20-1
clone_size: few
j_call: TRBJ2-3
d_call: .
cdr3_nt: TGCAGGGCACTAGGAGGGGATACGCAGTATTTT
cdr3_aa: CRALGGDTQYF

v_call: TRBV6-1
clone_size: .
j_call: TRBJ1-1
d_call: .
cdr3_nt: TGTGCCAGCAGTGAACAGCTTCGGGTTGAGCCTGAAGCTTTCTTT
cdr3_aa: CASSEQLRVEPEAFF

v_call: TRBV2
clone_size: .
j_call: TRBJ1-2
d_call: .
cdr3_nt: TGTGCCAGCAGTGAAGCGCTGGCGGGGGGAGCTAACTATGGCTACACCTTC
cdr3_aa: CASSEALAGGANYGYTF

v_call: TRBV9
clone_size: .
j_call: TRBJ1-3
d_call: .
cdr3_nt: TGTGCCAGCAGCGTCGCGTCGGGGGGCACCATATATTTT
cdr3_aa: CASSVASGGTIYF

v_call: TRBV12-5
clone_size: .
j_call: TRBJ2-7
d_call: TRBD2
cdr3_nt: TGTGCTAGTGGGGCGGGACTAGGATCGGATGAGCAGTACTTC
cdr3_aa: CASGAGLGSDEQYF

v_call: TRBV28
clone_size: few
j_call: TRBJ1-5
d_call: .
cdr3_nt: TGTGCCAGCATAAACAGGGCACTGCATCAGCCCCAGCATTTT
cdr3_aa: CASINRALHQPQHF

v_call: TRBV18
clone_size: .
j_call: TRBJ2-1
d_call: .
cdr3_nt: TGTGCCAGCTCACCTAGAACTCGAGGGGGCTACAATGAGCAGTTCTTC
cdr3_aa: CASSPRTRGGYNEQFF

v_call: TRBV5-1
clone_size: .
j_call: TRBJ1-2
d_call: TRBD1
cdr3_nt: TGCGCCAGCAGCGGCACTCAACAGGGGGTGAATGGCTACACCTTC
cdr3_aa: CASSGTQQGVNGYTF

v_call: TRBV11-3
clone_size: .
j_call: TRBJ2-1
d_call: TRBD2
cdr3_nt: TGTGCCAGCAGCTTACGACTAGCAGATCAACACAATGAGCAGTTCTTC
cdr3_aa: CASSLRLADQHNEQFF

v_call: TRBV7-2
clone_size: .
j_call: TRBJ2-5
d_call: TRBD2
cdr3_nt: TGTGCCAGCAGCTTAGAAGCGGGGGGTGTGGAGACCCAGTACTTC
cdr3_aa: CASSLEAGGVETQYF

v_call: TRBV4-2
clone_size: .
j_call: TRBJ1-2
d_call: TRBD1
cdr3_nt: TGTGCCAGCAGCTTGTCTTCTCGGACAGGGGGTCTCTCATATGGCTACACCTTC
cdr3_aa: CASSLSSRTGGLSYGYTF

v_call: TRBV10-3
clone_size: .
j_call: TRBJ2-3
d_call: TRBD2
cdr3_nt: TGTGCCATCAGTGGGAGCGGGGCCACCACAGATACGCAGTATTTT
cdr3_aa: CAISGSGATTDTQYF

v_call: TRBV5-4
clone_size: .
j_call: TRBJ1-1
d_call: .
cdr3_nt: TGTGCCAGCAGCCCCGAGATGGTGAACACTGAAGCTTTCTTT
cdr3_aa: CASSPEMVNTEAFF

v_call: TRBV5-1
clone_size: .
j_call: TRBJ1-1
d_call: TRBD1
cdr3_nt: TGCGCCAGTCAAACAGGGGAAGGGGCTGAAGCTTTCTTT
cdr3_aa: CASQTGEGAEAFF

v_call: TRBV19
clone_size: few
j_call: TRBJ1-3
d_call: .
cdr3_nt: TGTGCCAGTAAATATCAGGGGTACGGAAACACCATATATTTT
cdr3_aa: CASKYQGYGNTIYF

v_call: TRBV5-4
clone_size: .
j_call: TRBJ1-4
d_call: TRBD1
cdr3_nt: TGTGCCAGCAGCGTAGAACAGGGGGAAAAACTGTTTTTT
cdr3_aa: CASSVEQGEKLFF